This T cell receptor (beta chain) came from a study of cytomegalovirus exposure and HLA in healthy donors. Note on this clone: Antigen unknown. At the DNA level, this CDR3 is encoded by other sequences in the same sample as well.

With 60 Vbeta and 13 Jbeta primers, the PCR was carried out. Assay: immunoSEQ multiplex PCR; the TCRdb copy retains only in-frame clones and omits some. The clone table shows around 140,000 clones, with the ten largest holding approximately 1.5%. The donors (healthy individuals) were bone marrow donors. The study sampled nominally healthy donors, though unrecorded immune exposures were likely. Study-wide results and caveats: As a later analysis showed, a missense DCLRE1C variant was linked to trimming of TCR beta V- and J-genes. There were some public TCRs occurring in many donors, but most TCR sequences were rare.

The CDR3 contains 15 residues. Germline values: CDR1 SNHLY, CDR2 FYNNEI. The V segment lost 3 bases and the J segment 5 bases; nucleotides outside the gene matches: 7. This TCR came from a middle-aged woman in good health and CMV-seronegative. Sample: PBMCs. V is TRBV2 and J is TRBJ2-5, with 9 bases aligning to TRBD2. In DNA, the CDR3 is TGTGCCAGCAGTGAGGCGGCGGGGGGGCGGGAGACCCAGTACTTC. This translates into CASSEAAGGRETQYF.